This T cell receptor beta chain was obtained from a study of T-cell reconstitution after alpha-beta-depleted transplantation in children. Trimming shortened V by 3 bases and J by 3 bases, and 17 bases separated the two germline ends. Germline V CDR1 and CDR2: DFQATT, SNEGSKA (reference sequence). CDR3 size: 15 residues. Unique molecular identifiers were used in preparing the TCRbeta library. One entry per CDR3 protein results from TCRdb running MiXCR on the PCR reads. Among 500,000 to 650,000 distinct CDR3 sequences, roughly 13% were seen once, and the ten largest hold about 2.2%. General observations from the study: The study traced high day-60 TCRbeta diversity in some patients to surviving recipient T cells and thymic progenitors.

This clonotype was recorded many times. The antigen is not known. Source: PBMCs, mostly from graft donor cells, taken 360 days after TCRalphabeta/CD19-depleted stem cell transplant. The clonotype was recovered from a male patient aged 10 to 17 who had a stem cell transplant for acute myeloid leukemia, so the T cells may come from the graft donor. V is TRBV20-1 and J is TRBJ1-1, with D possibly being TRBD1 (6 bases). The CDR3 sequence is CSASSAFGGDTEAFF. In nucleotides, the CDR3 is TGCAGTGCTAGCTCAGCGTTCGGGGGCGACACTGAAGCTTTCTTT.